The entry that follows covers one TCR beta chain sequence. No qualities accompany the bases; no much larger clone lies one base away. The sample is drawn from a study of T cells after yellow fever vaccination (dated by TCRdb to the late 2010s). In terms of the full investigation: Libraries from fractions with low cell numbers were prepared with the SMART-Seq v4 Ultra Low Input RNA kit. Bulk PBMC replicates and cell subsets were isolated from blood drawn at multiple timepoints before and after both primary and secondary immunization. Two healthy male donors, one aged 18 to 30 and one aged 30 to 40 years, made up the cohort. Bulk TCR alpha and beta repertoires were sequenced longitudinally to track T-cell clones before and after primary and booster YFV17D yellow fever vaccination. Overall study results and their limits: Most clones expanded after primary vaccination (almost 98% of CD4 and 70% to 90% of CD8) were re-detected after the booster, suggesting that broad memory maintenance occurred. Because abundant contaminating clonotypes from the bulk population could be contained in FACS-sorted repertoires, computational filtering was required. Only two donors were included in the study, so the extent to which the findings can be generalized is limited. The secondary T-cell response was weaker than the primary response but faster, peaking on day 5 instead of day 15. A small fraction of clonotypes showed up in both the CD4 and CD8 compartments, probably as a result of convergent recombination.

The CDR3 goes from the cysteine to the phenylalanine over 16 residues. Only CDR3 DNA is held: 48 bases, read in frame from base 1. CDR1 and CDR2 were assigned from the germline V gene (reference sequence) as SGHKS and YYEKEE. V is trimmed back by 1 base and J by 3 bases, and the junction contains 5 bases that no gene match accounts for. The treatment or condition label for this specimen denotes: live attenuated yellow fever vaccine strain. A standard Ficoll-Paque protocol was used to isolate PBMCs from peripheral blood. Epitope-specific CD8 T cells were sorted with a dextramer loaded with the yellow fever NS4B epitope peptide, and anti-CD3 and anti-CD8 staining was applied. RNA was extracted with TriZol from bulk PBMCs, CD4 and CD8 fractions, and dextramer-positive and dextramer-negative fractions. Synthesis of TCR cDNA relied on 5'RACE template switching, a step that introduced a universal primer site along with unique molecular identifiers. cDNA synthesis was primed from both the TCR alpha and TCR beta constant segments. Library amplification used two PCR steps, and the second PCR step added sample barcodes and sequencing adapters. Sequencing of libraries was performed on Illumina HiSeq 2500 (2x100 bp) or NovaSeq (2x150 bp). Per the authors' processing: Demultiplexing of reads and collapsing into UMI consensus sequences were performed with MIGEC, and V(D)J alignment was carried out with MiXCR. Vaccine-responding clonotypes were identified with edgeR using replicate PBMC samples, with FDR below 0.01 and a log2 fold change above 5 up to day 15 being required. CD4 or CD8 identity was assigned to each bulk clonotype according to whether the clonotype was present at higher abundance in the sequenced CD4 repertoire or the sequenced CD8 repertoire. A clonotype counted as NS4B-specific if enriched at least 10-fold in dextramer-positive versus dextramer-negative fractions, with CD4-biased clonotypes left out. The public sequencing data were trimmed at Q25 with fastp and processed into clonotypes with MiXCR by TCRdb, which kept only in-frame beta chains. Rows merge per CDR3 protein into single entries with the most common DNA and genes. These V and J calls originate from TCRdb's pipeline instead of the authors' own analysis. This sample has 96,000 or so distinct CDR3 sequences in its table, and 8% to 10% of those were observed once. Of the sample, 16% falls within the top ten clones.

The source is a man younger than 30 who received the YFV17D yellow fever vaccine. The chain joins TRBV5-5 to TRBJ2-1; TRBD1 aligns with 9 central bases. The input for sequencing was CD8+ T cells not binding an NS4B(214-222) dextramer, sorted from PBMCs, taken roughly 14 days after the first yellow fever vaccination. Sample cell subset or site, as interpreted from the label and publication: NS4B epitope dextramer-negative CD8 T cells. In nucleotides, the sequence is TGTGCCAGCAGCTTGAGAGGGACAGGGAACTACAATGAGCAGTTCTTC. This gives the protein CASSLRGTGNYNEQFF. When the CDR3 is completed using the reference TRBV5-5 and TRBJ2-1 genes on either side, the full variable domain is DAGVTQSPTHLIKTRGQQVTLRCSPISGHKSVSWYQQVLGQGPQFIFQYYEKEERGRGNFPDRFSARQFPNYSSELNVNALLLGDSALYLCASSLRGTGNYNEQFFGPGTRLTVL.